Included here is one T cell receptor beta chain sequence, with context. This sample is drawn from a study of blood T cell repertoires in COVID-19. Study context: Sites in the United States, Italy and Spain provided acute and convalescent COVID-19 samples. T cells, B-cell-depleted T cells, or PBMCs provided the cDNA or gDNA that served as material.

V was clipped by 5 bases and J by 2 bases; unmatched bases: 4. The CDR3 extends over 14 amino acids. From germline, CDR1 is WNHNN and CDR2 SYGVQD (reference sequence). Per the authors' pipeline: Nucleated cell counts were estimated from reference gene primer amplification. The assay was immunoSEQ multiplex PCR, and TCRdb's table has in-frame clones only and misses some. From that table come the V and J calls and clone size; the DNA was used to work out D and trimming. The repertoire holds around 190,000 clones, about four fifths seen once, with approximately 7% in the top ten. This TCR came from a man between 65 and 85 years old with active or convalescent COVID-19. Sequenced input: peripheral blood. J is TRBJ2-5 and V is TRBV10-1, with 8 bases matching TRBD2. In DNA form, the CDR3 reads TGCGCCAGCAGTAGCGGGGGTGAGCAAGAGACCCAGTACTTC. This sequence encodes CASSSGGEQETQYF.